Below are 14 T cell receptor beta chains sequenced from a single sample in a study of blood T cell repertoires in COVID-19. TCRdb keeps only in-frame clones here, not all; method: immunoSEQ multiplex PCR. Of 210,000 or so clones listed, about 83% were seen once; the top ten hold less than 3.5%. What was sequenced was peripheral blood. The source is a man in his forties or fifties with active or convalescent COVID-19.

The genes are TRBV5-5 and TRBJ1-5; 9 nucleotides match TRBD1. V lost 2 bases and J lost 5; bases outside the gene matches: 2. CDR1 and CDR2 (germline): SGHKS, YYEKEE (reference sequence). This CDR3 is built from 14 residues. The CDR3 region is CASSLQGADQPQHF. The CDR3 DNA sequence: TGTGCCAGCAGCTTACAGGGGGCAGATCAGCCCCAGCATTTT.

This rearrangement joins TRBV15 to TRBJ1-5; D call uncertain. The CDR3 is 13 residues long. Between the trimmed V and J ends, which lost 3 bases and 7 bases, there was a span of 10 bases. Germline CDR1 LNHNV, CDR2 YYDKDF (reference sequence). CDR3 loop: CATSSNTKQPQHF. The CDR3 nucleotides read TGTGCCACCAGCAGCAACACTAAGCAGCCCCAGCATTTT.

This clone turned up a few times. This sequence joins TRBV19 and TRBJ1-2; 9 bases are a match to TRBD1. J gave up 7 bases and V 4 bases, and 13 bases lay outside the gene matches. Germline CDR1 and CDR2: LNHDA and SQIVND (reference sequence). This CDR3 region has 16 residues. The CDR3 nucleotides are TGTGCCAGTAGTACACCGCCGGGACAGGGAATCCGTGGCTACACCTTC. This translates into CASSTPPGQGIRGYTF.

The gene calls are TRBV2 and TRBJ1-1; TRBD1 agrees at 7 bases. CDR3 length: 13 residues. V lost 6 bases, J lost 2 bases, and 3 bases stayed unmatched. Germline V CDR1 and CDR2: SNHLY, FYNNEI. CDR3 in amino acids: CASRRQGNTEAFF. The CDR3 DNA sequence: TGTGCCAGCAGGAGACAGGGCAACACTGAAGCTTTCTTT.

The gene calls are TRBV6-5 and TRBJ2-5; 7 positions match TRBD2. Germline CDR1 MNHEY, CDR2 SVGAGI. V trimming: 8 bases; J trimming: 5 bases; junction bases outside the gene matches: 5. The CDR3 covers 12 residues. CDR3 residues: CASDTSAETQYF. DNA for the CDR3: TGTGCCAGCGACACTAGCGCGGAGACCCAGTACTTC.

The genes are TRBV19 and TRBJ1-1; tentative D call: TRBD1 (5 bases). The CDR3 length is 13 residues. Germline V gives CDR1 LNHDA, CDR2 SQIVND (reference sequence). V was shortened by 11 bases and J by 4 bases, with 17 bases between the two germline ends. The CDR3 reads CAATRRGITEAFF. DNA for the CDR3: TGTGCCGCTACGAGGAGGGGCATCACTGAAGCTTTCTTT. The entire variable domain, with the rest obtained from reference TRBV19 and TRBJ1-1, is as follows: DGGITQSPKYLFRKEGQNVTLSCEQNLNHDAMYWYRQDPGQGLRLIYYSQIVNDFQKGDIAEGYSVSREKKESFPLTVTSAQKNPTAFYLCAATRRGITEAFFGQGTRLTVV.

The chain links TRBV19 to TRBJ2-1, with 9 bases that match TRBD1. Germline CDR1 is LNHDA and CDR2 is SQIVND (reference sequence). J was trimmed by 0 bases and V by 5 bases; bases with no gene match: 5. This CDR3 region has 16 residues. DNA for the CDR3: TGTGCCAGTAGTCCCCGGACAGGGGCCTCCTACAATGAGCAGTTCTTC. It translates to CASSPRTGASYNEQFF.

The chain uses TRBV3-1 (or the pseudogene TRBV3-2) and TRBJ2-7, with 9 bases identical to TRBD2. CDR1 and CDR2 (germline): LGHDT, YNNKEL (reference sequence). Trimming at V came to 4 bases and at J to 6 bases, leaving 7 bases not matched to a gene. The CDR3 is 14 amino acids. The CDR3 region is CASSPGTSRGEQYF. CDR3 bases: TGTGCCAGCAGCCCGGGGACTAGCAGGGGCGAGCAGTACTTC.

This chain links TRBV30 with TRBJ2-4; 8 nucleotides align to TRBD2. Germline trimming cut 4 bases from V and 3 bases from J; bases unmatched to any gene: 8. The germline CDR1 and CDR2 sequences are GTSNPN and SVGIG (reference sequence). The CDR3 has 15 residues. DNA for the CDR3: TGTGCCTGGACCCGCCCGGGAGGGGGCAAAAACATTCAGTACTTC. It encodes CAWTRPGGGKNIQYF.

The chain couples TRBV10-2 to TRBJ1-4; 7 bases map to TRBD1. The CDR3 consists of 14 residues. V trimming: 9 bases; J trimming: 2 bases; junction bases outside the gene matches: 6. Germline-derived CDR1 and CDR2 are WSHSY and SAAADI. CDR3 bases: TGCGCCAGTGGAACAGGGGTTACTAATGAAAAACTGTTTTTT. Translated, it gives CASGTGVTNEKLFF.

As concerns this clone: Its ends do not fully match the called genes, so a read error is possible. The chain couples TRBV19 to TRBJ1-5, with TRBD1 as a possible D gene (6 bases). The CDR3 loop spans 17 amino acids. The germline V gene encodes CDR1 LNHDA and CDR2 SQIVND (reference sequence). In nucleotides, the CDR3 is TGTGCCAGTAGTCTAGACAGCGGGGGCGCAAGCAATCAGCCCCAGCATTTT. This codes for CASSLDSGGASNQPQHF.

This chain joins TRBV6-5 and TRBJ1-5, with D hard to call. Germline loops: CDR1 MNHEY, CDR2 SVGAGI. V was shortened by 0 bases and J by 5 bases, with 8 bases between the two germline ends. CDR3 length: 14 amino acids. The CDR3 nucleotides are TGTGCCAGCAGTTACTCTCCCAGGTATCAGCCCCAGCATTTT. Protein: CASSYSPRYQPQHF.

This chain uses TRBV5-1 with TRBJ1-4, with 9 bases matching TRBD1. CDR1 is SGHRS and CDR2 is YFSETQ in the germline V gene. CDR3 length: 14 residues. V shed 4 bases and J 6 bases; nucleotides not matched to a gene: 4. CDR3 loop: CASSPGQGYEKLFF. The CDR3 DNA reads TGCGCCAGCAGCCCGGGACAGGGTTATGAAAAACTGTTTTTT.

The chain couples TRBV28 to TRBJ1-5, with 9 bases aligning to TRBD1. The CDR3 sequence is 14 residues long. Germline CDR1 reads MDHEN; CDR2 reads SYDVKM. Trimming took 7 bases from V and 11 from J; bases not matched to a gene: 12. Here the CDR3 DNA reads TGTGCCAGCAACACACCGGGACAGGGACTTGCCCAGCATTTT. Protein sequence: CASNTPGQGLAQHF.